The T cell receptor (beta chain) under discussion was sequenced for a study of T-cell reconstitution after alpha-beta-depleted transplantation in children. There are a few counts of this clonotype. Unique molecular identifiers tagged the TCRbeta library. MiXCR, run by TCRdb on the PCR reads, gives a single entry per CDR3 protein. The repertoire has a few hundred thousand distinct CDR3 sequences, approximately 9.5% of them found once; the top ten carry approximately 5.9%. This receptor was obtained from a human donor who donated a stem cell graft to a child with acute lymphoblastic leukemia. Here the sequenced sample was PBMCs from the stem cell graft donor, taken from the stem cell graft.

Here the CDR3 DNA reads TGTGCCAGCAGTAAACCGGGACAGCAAAACTTCTATGGCTACACCTTC. Translated, it gives CASSKPGQQNFYGYTF. The genes are TRBV12-3 or TRBV12-4 and TRBJ1-2, with TRBD1 matching over 7 bases. J gave up 4 bases and V 5 bases, and 13 bases lay outside the gene matches. The CDR3 covers 16 residues.